This entry features one T cell receptor (beta chain) sequence. This clonotype was seen repeatedly, ten times or more. The antigen it recognizes is unknown. No base-level quality is on record; no much larger clone is a single base apart. For sequencing, an Illumina HiSeq 2000 was employed. TCR beta chain libraries were generated through multiplex PCR amplification. High-throughput sequencing was used to analyze the amplified TCR beta chain products. TCRdb redid the processing of the public reads, applying fastp at Q25 and MiXCR, and retained in-frame beta chains. Every entry covers one CDR3 protein and lists the most common genes and DNA from its rows. Present in this sample are about 230,000 distinct CDR3 sequences, 32% of which were seen just once. In total, the top ten clones hold approximately 1.4% of the sample. This sample was included in a study of breast tumors, draining lymph nodes, adjacent tissues (dated by TCRdb to 2016 to 2017). At the level of the whole study: TCR beta repertoires were compared across tumor, adjacent nontumor tissue and axillary lymph nodes obtained from breast cancer patients. The study was designed to assess the relationships and possible T-cell exchange between tumor, surrounding tissue and draining lymph node repertoires in human breast cancer.

What the study reported, not specific to this receptor: Tumors showed preferential V and J gene usage, and their T-cell repertoire diversity fell below that of lymph nodes yet above that of nontumor tissue. In luminal-like breast cancer, tumor and nontumor tissue repertoires resembled each other significantly more than in basal-like breast cancer. The data were judged consistent with most tumor T cells deriving from the lymph node and then expanding within tumor tissue. The study presented the conclusion that tumor T cells originate in lymph nodes as consistent with a hypothesis, not as something directly demonstrated.

Lymph node samples came from the axillary draining lymph nodes of breast cancer patients. From a lookup of the germline V gene, CDR1 and CDR2 are MNHEY and SVGAGI. Trimmed from V: 3 bases; trimmed from J: 1 base; junction bases lacking a gene match: 4. Inclusive of the bounding cysteine and phenylalanine, the CDR3 is 15 residues long. This entry keeps only the CDR3 DNA: 45 bases, framed from base 1. This TCR came from a female donor with breast cancer. Some clones in this sample may be carry-over from other donors' samples. The chain is made from TRBV6-5 and TRBJ2-3; 7 bases in the middle match TRBD2. Sequences were obtained from axillary lymph node tissue. Here the CDR3 is given as CASSYRGRGTDTQYF. The DNA reads TGTGCCAGCAGTTATCGGGGGAGGGGCACAGATACGCAGTATTTT.